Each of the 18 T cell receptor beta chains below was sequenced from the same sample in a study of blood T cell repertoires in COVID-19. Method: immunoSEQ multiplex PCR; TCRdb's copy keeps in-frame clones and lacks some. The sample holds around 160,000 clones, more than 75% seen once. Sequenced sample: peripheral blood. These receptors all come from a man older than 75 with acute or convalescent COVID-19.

CDR3 in DNA: TGCGCCAGCAGCCAAGATAATTCGAGGAACACTGAAGCTTTCTTT. Translated: CASSQDNSRNTEAFF. The rearrangement uses TRBV4-1 and TRBJ1-1; no clear D. Germline CDR1 is MGHRA and CDR2 is YSYEKL. The ends were cut back, 0 bases at V and 1 base at J, with 9 bases in the middle. The CDR3 loop spans 15 amino acids.

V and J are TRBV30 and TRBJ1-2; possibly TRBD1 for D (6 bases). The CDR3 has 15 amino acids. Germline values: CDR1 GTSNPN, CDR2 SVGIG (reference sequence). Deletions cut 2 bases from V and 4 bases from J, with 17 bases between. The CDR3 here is CAWSLGRGSAYGYTF. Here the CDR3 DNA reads TGTGCCTGGAGTCTAGGCAGGGGATCCGCCTATGGCTACACCTTC.

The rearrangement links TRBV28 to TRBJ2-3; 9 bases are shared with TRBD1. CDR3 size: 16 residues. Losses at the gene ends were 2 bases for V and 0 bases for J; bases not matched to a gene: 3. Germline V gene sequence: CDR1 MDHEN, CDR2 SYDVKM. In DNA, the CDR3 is TGTGCCAGCAGTTTACGGACAGGGGTTAGCACAGATACGCAGTATTTT. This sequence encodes CASSLRTGVSTDTQYF.

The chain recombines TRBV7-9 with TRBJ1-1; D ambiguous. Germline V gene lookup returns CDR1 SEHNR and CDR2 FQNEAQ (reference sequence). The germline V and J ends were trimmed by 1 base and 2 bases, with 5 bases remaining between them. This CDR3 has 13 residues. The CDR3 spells CASSLVPNTEAFF. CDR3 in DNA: TGTGCCAGCAGCTTAGTCCCTAACACTGAAGCTTTCTTT.

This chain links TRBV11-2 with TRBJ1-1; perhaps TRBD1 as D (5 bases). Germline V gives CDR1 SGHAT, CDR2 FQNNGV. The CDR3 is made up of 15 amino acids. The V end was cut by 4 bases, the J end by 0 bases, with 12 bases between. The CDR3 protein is CASSSAGVMNTEAFF. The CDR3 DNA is TGTGCCAGCAGCTCAGCGGGGGTCATGAACACTGAAGCTTTCTTT.

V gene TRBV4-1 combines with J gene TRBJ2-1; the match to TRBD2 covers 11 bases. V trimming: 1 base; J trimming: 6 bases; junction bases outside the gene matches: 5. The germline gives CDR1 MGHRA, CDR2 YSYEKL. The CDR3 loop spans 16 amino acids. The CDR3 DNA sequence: TGCGCCAGCAGCCAAGGAATAGCGGGGGGGTTCAATGAGCAGTTCTTC. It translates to CASSQGIAGGFNEQFF.

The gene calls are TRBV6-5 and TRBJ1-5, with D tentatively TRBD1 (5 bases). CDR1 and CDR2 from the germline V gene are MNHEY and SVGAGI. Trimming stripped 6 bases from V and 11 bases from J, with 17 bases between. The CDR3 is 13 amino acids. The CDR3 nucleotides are TGTGCCAGCAGGGGGGGTGCGGTAAATGCCCAGCATTTT. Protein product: CASRGGAVNAQHF.

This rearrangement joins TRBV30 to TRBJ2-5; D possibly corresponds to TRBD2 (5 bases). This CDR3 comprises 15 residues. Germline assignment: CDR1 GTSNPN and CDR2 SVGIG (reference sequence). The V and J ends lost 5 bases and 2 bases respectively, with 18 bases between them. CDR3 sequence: CAWASAGAFQETQYF. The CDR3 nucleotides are TGTGCCTGGGCGTCCGCGGGCGCATTTCAAGAGACCCAGTACTTC.

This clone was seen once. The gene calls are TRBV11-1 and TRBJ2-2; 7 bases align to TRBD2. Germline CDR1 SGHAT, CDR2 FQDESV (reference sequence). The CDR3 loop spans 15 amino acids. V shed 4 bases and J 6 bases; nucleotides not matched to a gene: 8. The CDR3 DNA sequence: TGTGCCAGCAGCTGGGCGGGAGCCCGAGCCGGGGAGCTGTTTTTT. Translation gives CASSWAGARAGELFF.

The CDR3 is CASSQNPTGLGPSEQYF. DNA of the CDR3: TGTGCCAGCAGCCAAAACCCAACGGGTTTGGGGCCGTCGGAGCAGTACTTC. This chain connects TRBV3-1 (or the pseudogene TRBV3-2) to TRBJ2-7, with D possibly matching TRBD1 (5 bases). Deletions cut 2 bases from V and 7 bases from J, with 24 bases between. Per the germline V gene, CDR1 is LGHDT and CDR2 is YNNKEL (reference sequence). The length of the CDR3 is 17 residues.

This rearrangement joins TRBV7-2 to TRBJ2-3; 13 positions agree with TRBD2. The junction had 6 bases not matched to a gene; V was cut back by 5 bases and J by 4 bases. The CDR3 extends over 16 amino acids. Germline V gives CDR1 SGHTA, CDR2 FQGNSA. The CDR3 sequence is CASSPTSGGAADTQYF. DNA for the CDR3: TGTGCCAGCAGCCCCACTAGCGGGGGGGCTGCAGATACGCAGTATTTT.

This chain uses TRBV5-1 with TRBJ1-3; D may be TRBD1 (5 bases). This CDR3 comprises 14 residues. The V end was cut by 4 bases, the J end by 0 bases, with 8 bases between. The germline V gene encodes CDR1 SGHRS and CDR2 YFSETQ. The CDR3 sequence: CASSKGNSGNTIYF. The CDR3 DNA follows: TGCGCCAGCAGCAAGGGGAACTCTGGAAACACCATATATTTT.

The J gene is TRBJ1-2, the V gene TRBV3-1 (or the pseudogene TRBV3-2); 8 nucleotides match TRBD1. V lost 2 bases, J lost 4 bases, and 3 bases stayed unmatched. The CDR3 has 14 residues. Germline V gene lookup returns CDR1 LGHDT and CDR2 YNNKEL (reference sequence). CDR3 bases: TGTGCCAGCAGCCAATCACAGGGGGGCTATGGCTACACCTTC. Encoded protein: CASSQSQGGYGYTF.

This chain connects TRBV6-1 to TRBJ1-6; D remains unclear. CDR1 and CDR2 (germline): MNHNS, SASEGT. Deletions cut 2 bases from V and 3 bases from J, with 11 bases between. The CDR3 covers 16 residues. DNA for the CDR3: TGTGCCAGCAGTGAATTCTCCGGGGTCTATAATTCACCCCTCCACTTT. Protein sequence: CASSEFSGVYNSPLHF.

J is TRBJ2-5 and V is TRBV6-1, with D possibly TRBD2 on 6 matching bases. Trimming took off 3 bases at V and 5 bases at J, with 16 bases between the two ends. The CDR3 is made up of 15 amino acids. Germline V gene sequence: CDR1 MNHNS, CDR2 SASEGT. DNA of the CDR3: TGTGCCAGCAGTGACGCGGGGTTCGCGGGGGAGACCCAGTACTTC. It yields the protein CASSDAGFAGETQYF.

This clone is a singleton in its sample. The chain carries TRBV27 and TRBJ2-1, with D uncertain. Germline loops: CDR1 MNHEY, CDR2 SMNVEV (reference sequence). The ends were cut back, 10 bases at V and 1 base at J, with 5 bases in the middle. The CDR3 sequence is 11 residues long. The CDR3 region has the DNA TGTGCCATCCGGTCCTACAATGAGCAGTTCTTC. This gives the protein CAIRSYNEQFF.

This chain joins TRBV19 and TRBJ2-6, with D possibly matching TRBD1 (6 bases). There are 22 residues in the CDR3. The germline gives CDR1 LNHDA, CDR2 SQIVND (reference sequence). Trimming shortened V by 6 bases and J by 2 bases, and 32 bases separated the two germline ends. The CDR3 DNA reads TGTGCCAGTAGCCCCCGGGACACTCAATCCGGAACCCCCAACACTGGGGCCAACGTCCTGACTTTC. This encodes CASSPRDTQSGTPNTGANVLTF.

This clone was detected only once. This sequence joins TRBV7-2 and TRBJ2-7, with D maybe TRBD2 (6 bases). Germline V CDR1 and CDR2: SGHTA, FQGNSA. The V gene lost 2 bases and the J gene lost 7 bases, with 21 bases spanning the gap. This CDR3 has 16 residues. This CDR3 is CASSLYEPGRFGEQYF. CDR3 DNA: TGTGCCAGCAGCTTATATGAGCCAGGGAGGTTTGGTGAGCAGTACTTC.